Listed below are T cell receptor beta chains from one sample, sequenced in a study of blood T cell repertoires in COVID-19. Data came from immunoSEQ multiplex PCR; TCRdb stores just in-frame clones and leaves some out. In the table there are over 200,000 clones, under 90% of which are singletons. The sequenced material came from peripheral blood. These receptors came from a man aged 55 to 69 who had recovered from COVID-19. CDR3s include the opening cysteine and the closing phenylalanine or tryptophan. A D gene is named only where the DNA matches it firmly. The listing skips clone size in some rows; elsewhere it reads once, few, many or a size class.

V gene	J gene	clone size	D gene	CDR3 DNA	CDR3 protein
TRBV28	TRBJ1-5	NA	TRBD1	TGTGCCAGCAGGGGGACAGGGGAGGTCCAGCCCCAGCATTTT	CASRGTGEVQPQHF
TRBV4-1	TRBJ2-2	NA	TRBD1	TGCGCCAGCAGCCGATCGGGACAGGAGAACACCGGGGAGCTGTTTTTT	CASSRSGQENTGELFF
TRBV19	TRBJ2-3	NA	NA	TGTGCCAGTAGTCGGCCAAGGGATCAGGAGGGGACAGATACGCAGTATTTT	CASSRPRDQEGTDTQYF
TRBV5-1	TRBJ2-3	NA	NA	TGCGCCAGCAGTTGGGCCCCCGGCTCAGATACGCAGTATTTT	CASSWAPGSDTQYF
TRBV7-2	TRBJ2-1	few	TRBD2	TGTGCCAGCAGCCCAAACCCGGGACTAGCGGGGTACAATGAGCAGTTCTTC	CASSPNPGLAGYNEQFF
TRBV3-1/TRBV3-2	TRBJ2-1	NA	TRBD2	TGTGCCAGCAGCAGGGAACTAGCGGGAGCAGTCGATGAGCAGTTCTTC	CASSRELAGAVDEQFF
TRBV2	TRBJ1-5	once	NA	TGTGCCAGCAGGCCAGACAGATTTCAGCCCCAGCATTTT	CASRPDRFQPQHF
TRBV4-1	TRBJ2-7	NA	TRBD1	TGCGCCAGCAGCCAAGGGACAGGGGACGAGCAGTACTTC	CASSQGTGDEQYF
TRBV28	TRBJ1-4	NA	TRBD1	TGTGCCAGCCTGCCGACAGGGGCTAATGAAAAACTGTTTTTT	CASLPTGANEKLFF
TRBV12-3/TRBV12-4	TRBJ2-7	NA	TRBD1	TGTGCCAGCAGTTTAGGACAGGGTCACGAGCAGTACTTC	CASSLGQGHEQYF
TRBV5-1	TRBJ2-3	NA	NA	TGCGCCAGCAGCTTGTTAACTGGGGGGAGATACACAGATACGCAGTATTTT	CASSLLTGGRYTDTQYF
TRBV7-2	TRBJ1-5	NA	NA	TGTGCCAGCAGCTTAGAATCTCTTAGCAATCAGCCCCAGCATTTT	CASSLESLSNQPQHF
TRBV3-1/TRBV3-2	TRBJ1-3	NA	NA	TGTGCCTCAGGGAAGACTGGAAACACCATATATTTT	CASGKTGNTIYF
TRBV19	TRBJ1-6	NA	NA	TGTGCCAGTAGAGAAATGGGGGGACGAGATAATTCACCCCTCCACTTT	CASREMGGRDNSPLHF
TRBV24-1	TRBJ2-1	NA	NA	TGTGCCACCAGTAAAATCGACACTTCGGAGCAGTTCTTC	CATSKIDTSEQFF
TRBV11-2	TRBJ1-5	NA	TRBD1	TGTGCCAGCAGCCCCAGACAGGGAAATCAGCCCCAGCATTTT	CASSPRQGNQPQHF
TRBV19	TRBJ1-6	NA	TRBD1	TGTGCCAGTAGTGCATCGGGACAGGGTTTTTGGTCCTATAATTCACCCCTCCACTTT	CASSASGQGFWSYNSPLHF
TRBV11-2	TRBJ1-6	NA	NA	TGTGCCAGCAGCCGTCCCCCAGGGGCGAATTCACCCCTCCACTTT	CASSRPPGANSPLHF
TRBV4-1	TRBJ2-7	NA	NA	TGCGCCAGCAGCCTTGTCGGACGGGACTTTTCCTACGAGCAGTACTTC	CASSLVGRDFSYEQYF
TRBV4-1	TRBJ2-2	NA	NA	TGCGCCAGCAACACGAGAACAGGGATCACCGGGGAGCTGTTTTTT	CASNTRTGITGELFF
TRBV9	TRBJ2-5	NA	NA	TGTGCCAGCAGCTCTGGGGCGGCTGGGGAGACCCAGTACTTC	CASSSGAAGETQYF
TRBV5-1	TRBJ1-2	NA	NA	TGCGCCAGCAGGACCGCGTTTAAAGGGAGGGCTAACTATGGCTACACCTTC	CASRTAFKGRANYGYTF
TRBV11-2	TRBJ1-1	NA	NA	TGTGCCAGCAGCGGGTACAGTCTGAACACTGAAGCTTTCTTT	CASSGYSLNTEAFF
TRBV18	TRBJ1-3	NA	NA	TGTGCCAGCTCACCAGGGCAGATGAGCTCTGGAAACACCATATATTTT	CASSPGQMSSGNTIYF
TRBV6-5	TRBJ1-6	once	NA	TGTGCCAGCAGACGGGACTTCAATGGAGATTCACCCCTCCACTTT	CASRRDFNGDSPLHF
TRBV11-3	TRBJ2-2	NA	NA	TGTGCCAGCAGCTGGACTAACACCGGGGAGCTGTTTTTT	CASSWTNTGELFF
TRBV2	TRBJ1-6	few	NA	TGTGCCAGCAGTGGATGGAGCTCCTATAATTCACCCCTCCACTTT	CASSGWSSYNSPLHF
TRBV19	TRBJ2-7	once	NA	TGTGCCAGTAGTATAGGTAAAGCGGTCTACGAGCAGTACTTC	CASSIGKAVYEQYF
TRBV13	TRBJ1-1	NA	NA	TGTGCCAGCAGCACAATTGACACTGAAGCTTTCTTT	CASSTIDTEAFF
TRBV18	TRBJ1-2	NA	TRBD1	TGTGCCAGCTCACCGACTGTGACAGGGCCAACGGGTGGCTACACCTTC	CASSPTVTGPTGGYTF
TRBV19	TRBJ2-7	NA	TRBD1	TGTGCCAGTAGTAGGGACAGGGGGTTCGACGAGCAGTACTTC	CASSRDRGFDEQYF
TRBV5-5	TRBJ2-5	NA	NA	TGTGCCAGCAGCCCAGGACAGATCCAAGAGACCCAGTACTTC	CASSPGQIQETQYF
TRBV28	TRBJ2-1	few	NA	TGTGCCAGCAGTATGGTGCAGGGATACTACAATGAGCAGTTCTTC	CASSMVQGYYNEQFF
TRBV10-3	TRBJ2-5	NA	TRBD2	TGTGCCATCAGTGAGTCAGGACTAGCGGGGGGGCAGGAGACCCAGTACTTC	CAISESGLAGGQETQYF
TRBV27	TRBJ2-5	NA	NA	TGTGCCAGCAGCCTCGGACAGTTTTTAGAGACCCAGTACTTC	CASSLGQFLETQYF
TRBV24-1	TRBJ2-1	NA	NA	TGTGCCACCAGTGATTTGAGAAGTCGGGATGATGAGCAGTTCTTC	CATSDLRSRDDEQFF
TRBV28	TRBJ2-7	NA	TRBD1	TGTGCCAGCAGCCCTGGGGGCAGGGGGACCGAGCAGTACTTC	CASSPGGRGTEQYF
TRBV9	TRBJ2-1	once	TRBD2	TGTGCCAGCAGCGTAGAGGCGGGGGGGCCTAATGAGCAGTTCTTC	CASSVEAGGPNEQFF
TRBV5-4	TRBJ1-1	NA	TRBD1	TGTGCCAGCAGCGTACAGGGGAGGTCGGTGAACACTGAAGCTTTCTTT	CASSVQGRSVNTEAFF
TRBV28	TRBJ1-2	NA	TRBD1	TGTGCCAGCAGTTTGACAGGGACTTATGGCTACACCTTC	CASSLTGTYGYTF
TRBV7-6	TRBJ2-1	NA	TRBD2	TGTGCCAGCAGCTTAACTAGCGGGGGGTCTTCTTACAATGAGCAGTTCTTC	CASSLTSGGSSYNEQFF